Listed here are 19 T cell receptor beta chains from one sample, sequenced in a study of beta chain features in type 1 diabetes. Expressed TCRB transcripts were sequenced after all isolated RNA was converted to cDNA. TCRdb's copy holds only in-frame clones and misses some; the assay was immunoSEQ multiplex PCR. Among approximately 240,000 clones listed, under 20% were seen once. These receptors' targets are unknown. Findings and limits, study-wide: In all four CD4+ subsets, TCRB CDR3 length was significantly, moderately reduced in type 1 diabetes.

Sequencing used naive CD4+ T cells from blood. The receptors here all came from a man younger than 45 with type 1 diabetes.

The chain carries TRBV2 and TRBJ2-3; perhaps TRBD2 as D (5 bases). The CDR3 runs to 11 residues. V was pared by 7 bases and J by 4 bases, with 6 bases between. Germline assignment: CDR1 SNHLY and CDR2 FYNNEI. CDR3: CASMRADTQYF. As DNA, the CDR3 is TGTGCCAGCATGAGGGCAGATACGCAGTATTTT. The whole variable domain, remainder taken from reference TRBV2 and TRBJ2-3, is EPEVTQTPSHQVTQMGQEVILRCVPISNHLYFYWYRQILGQKVEFLVSFYNNEISEKSEIFDDQFSVERPDGSNFTLKIRSTKLEDSAMYFCASMRADTQYFGPGTRLTVL.

The chain employs TRBV9 and TRBJ2-1, with 9 bases aligning to TRBD1. In germline, CDR1 is SGDLS, CDR2 YYNGEE. J gave up 3 bases and V 2 bases, and 3 bases lay outside the gene matches. This CDR3 has 15 residues. Here the CDR3 DNA reads TGTGCCAGCAGCGTGAGACAGGGGGACTACAATGAGCAGTTCTTC. Its protein is CASSVRQGDYNEQFF.

V is TRBV28 and J is TRBJ2-4; possibly TRBD1 for D (6 bases). The length of the CDR3 is 13 residues. Germline V gene lookup returns CDR1 MDHEN and CDR2 SYDVKM. V was trimmed by 9 bases and J by 5 bases, leaving 14 bases between them. The CDR3 sequence: CARDSGHENIQYF. The CDR3 DNA reads TGTGCCAGGGACTCGGGACACGAAAACATTCAGTACTTC.

This sequence joins TRBV27 and TRBJ2-4, with 11 bases aligning to TRBD2. The CDR3 has 15 residues. Germline lookup yields CDR1 MNHEY and CDR2 SMNVEV (reference sequence). Unmatched junction bases numbered 10, after V lost 2 bases and J lost 13 bases. CDR3 bases: TGTGCCAGCAGTTTAGTGGGACTAGCGGCAGGGGTCCAGTACTTC. Amino acids: CASSLVGLAAGVQYF.

The chain employs TRBV9 and TRBJ2-6; D remains ambiguous. From germline, CDR1 is SGDLS and CDR2 YYNGEE. The CDR3 contains 15 residues. The germline V and J ends were trimmed by 2 bases and 2 bases, with 8 bases remaining between them. The CDR3 coding sequence is TGTGCCAGCAGCGTGGAAGTAGCTGGGGCCAACGTCCTGACTTTC. Its translation: CASSVEVAGANVLTF.

Concerning this clone itself: An end of the junction differs from the germline gene, which may be a read error. The chain links TRBV7-8 to TRBJ2-7; D tentatively reads TRBD1 or TRBD2 (6 bases each). CDR1 and CDR2 from the germline V gene are SGHVS and FQNEAQ. The CDR3 runs to 15 residues. Here the CDR3 DNA reads TGTGCCAGCAGCTTAAGGAGGGACACCCCCTACGAACAGTACTTC. It is translated as CASSLRRDTPYEQYF.

This sequence joins TRBV20-1 and TRBJ2-7; tentatively, D is TRBD2 (5 bases). The CDR3 runs to 11 residues. CDR1 and CDR2 (germline): DFQATT, SNEGSKA (reference sequence). V dropped 8 bases and J dropped 1 base, with 9 bases sitting between them. The CDR3 reads CSTDLSYEQYF. CDR3 coding DNA: TGCAGTACGGACTTATCCTACGAGCAGTACTTC.

The V and J genes are TRBV13 and TRBJ1-2; no definite D call. Per the germline V gene, CDR1 is PRHDT and CDR2 is FYEKMQ (reference sequence). This CDR3 comprises 15 residues. V was clipped by 5 bases and J by 4 bases, with 17 bases between them. The CDR3 nucleotides read TGTGCCAGCAGCGCTGGACGGCTAGTCATCTATGGCTACACCTTC. This codes for CASSAGRLVIYGYTF.

This clone was detected a few times. V is TRBV9 and J is TRBJ2-3; 10 positions agree with TRBD2. This CDR3 has 17 residues. Unmatched junction bases numbered 9, after V lost 0 bases and J lost 5 bases. CDR1 and CDR2 (germline): SGDLS, YYNGEE. Here the CDR3 DNA reads TGTGCCAGCAGCGTAGGAGCTAGCGGGAGAAATGTAGATACGCAGTATTTT. Its protein is CASSVGASGRNVDTQYF.

This CDR3 is CAWREPGTNYNEQFF. The CDR3 nucleotides are TGTGCCTGGAGGGAGCCCGGGACTAACTACAATGAGCAGTTCTTC. The chain employs TRBV30 and TRBJ2-1, with 7 nucleotides matching TRBD2. CDR3 size: 15 residues. The germline V gene has CDR1 GTSNPN and CDR2 SVGIG (reference sequence). The ends lost 3 bases at V and 3 bases at J; junction bases unmatched: 8.

The chain has TRBV29-1 and TRBJ2-7; either TRBD1 or TRBD2 may supply D (5 bases each). CDR1 is SQVTM and CDR2 is ANQGSEA in the germline V gene. The ends were cut back, 3 bases at V and 0 bases at J, with 15 bases in the middle. This CDR3 has 15 amino acids. The CDR3, as DNA: TGCAGCGTTGAGGCCGGGACCGAGAGCTCCTACGAGCAGTACTTC. Its protein product is CSVEAGTESSYEQYF.

The rearrangement links TRBV30 to TRBJ1-1, with D tentatively TRBD1 (5 bases). The germline V gene has CDR1 GTSNPN and CDR2 SVGIG (reference sequence). The CDR3 is 13 amino acids. Trimming removed 3 bases at V and 3 bases at J, with 11 bases between. The CDR3 nucleotides read TGTGCCTGGAGGGGCAGGGCGGACACTGAAGCTTTCTTT. Translation gives CAWRGRADTEAFF.

For the CDR3, the DNA is TGCAGCGTTGCGGGACAGGTCCGGCGGGAGACCCAGTACTTC. It encodes CSVAGQVRRETQYF. This chain uses TRBV29-1 with TRBJ2-5; 8 bases agree with TRBD1. V lost 4 bases, J lost 5 bases, and 9 bases stayed unmatched. The CDR3 extends over 14 amino acids. Germline V gene data show CDR1 as SQVTM and CDR2 as ANQGSEA. Based on the CDR3 plus reference TRBV29-1 and TRBJ2-5, the full variable domain is SAVISQKPSRDICQRGTSLTIQCQVDSQVTMMFWYRQQPGQSLTLIATANQGSEATYESGFVIDKFPISRPNLTFSTLTVSNMSPEDSSIYLCSVAGQVRRETQYFGPGTRLLVL.

This clone was seen a few times. V gene TRBV5-1 combines with J gene TRBJ2-1; maybe TRBD2 (6 bases). The V gene's germline CDR1 is SGHRS and CDR2 YFSETQ. Trimming left V 4 bases short and J 3 bases short, with 14 bases between. The CDR3 has 15 residues. The CDR3 spells CASSRLGEDYNEQFF. The CDR3 coding sequence is TGCGCCAGCAGCCGCCTAGGGGAGGACTACAATGAGCAGTTCTTC.

V gene TRBV18 combines with J gene TRBJ2-5, with TRBD2 identical over 8 bases. The V and J ends lost 3 bases and 1 base, in that order; junction bases with no gene match: 7. CDR1 is KGHSH and CDR2 is LQKENI in the germline V gene. This CDR3 is built from 16 residues. The CDR3 region has the DNA TGTGCCAGCTCACCCCGCAGCGGGAGAGGCCAAGAGACCCAGTACTTC. Its protein product is CASSPRSGRGQETQYF.

This clone has a handful of counts. The J gene is TRBJ2-7, the V gene TRBV30; D remains unclear. Germline lookup yields CDR1 GTSNPN and CDR2 SVGIG (reference sequence). There are 12 residues in the CDR3. V dropped 4 bases and J dropped 2 bases, with 9 bases sitting between them. Here the CDR3 reads CAWTSSTYEQYF. The CDR3 nucleotides read TGTGCCTGGACATCCTCCACCTACGAGCAGTACTTC.

This chain links TRBV7-9 with TRBJ2-5, with D possibly being TRBD1 (6 bases). V dropped 1 base and J dropped 4 bases, with 10 bases sitting between them. The CDR3 contains 14 residues. The germline V gene encodes CDR1 SEHNR and CDR2 FQNEAQ (reference sequence). The CDR3 spells CASSLVQGTETQYF. The CDR3 nucleotides are TGTGCCAGCAGCTTAGTCCAGGGGACAGAGACCCAGTACTTC.

The chain couples TRBV9 to TRBJ2-3, with 8 bases lining up with TRBD1. V trimming: 4 bases; J trimming: 3 bases; junction bases outside the gene matches: 7. This CDR3 spans 15 amino acids. Germline V lookup: CDR1 SGDLS, CDR2 YYNGEE. The CDR3 DNA sequence: TGTGCCAGCAGCCTGACAGGGGATAGTACAGATACGCAGTATTTT. It translates to CASSLTGDSTDTQYF. Using reference TRBV9 and TRBJ2-3 for the parts outside the CDR3, the full variable domain is DSGVTQTPKHLITATGQRVTLRCSPRSGDLSVYWYQQSLDQGLQFLIQYYNGEERAKGNILERFSAQQFPDLHSELNLSSLELGDSALYFCASSLTGDSTDTQYFGPGTRLTVL.

This clone was observed a few times. The chain employs TRBV20-1 and TRBJ2-3, with no clear D. Germline values: CDR1 DFQATT, CDR2 SNEGSKA (reference sequence). The germline V and J ends were trimmed by 6 bases and 4 bases, with 8 bases remaining between them. CDR3 length: 11 residues. This chain's CDR3 is CSAHSSDTQYF. The CDR3 DNA reads TGCAGTGCACACAGCTCAGATACGCAGTATTTT.